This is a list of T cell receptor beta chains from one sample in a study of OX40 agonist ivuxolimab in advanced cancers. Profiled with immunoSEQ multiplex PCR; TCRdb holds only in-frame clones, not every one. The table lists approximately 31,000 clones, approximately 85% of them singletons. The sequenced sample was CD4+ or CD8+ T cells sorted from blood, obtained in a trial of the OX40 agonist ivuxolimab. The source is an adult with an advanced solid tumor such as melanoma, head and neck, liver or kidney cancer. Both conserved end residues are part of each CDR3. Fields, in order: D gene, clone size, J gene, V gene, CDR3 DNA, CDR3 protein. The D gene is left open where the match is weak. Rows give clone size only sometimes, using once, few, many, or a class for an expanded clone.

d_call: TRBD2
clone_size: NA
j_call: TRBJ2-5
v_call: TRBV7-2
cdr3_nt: TGTGCCAGCAGCCCGGGACTAGCGGGGGGGCACGAGACCCAGTACTTC
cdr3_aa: CASSPGLAGGHETQYF

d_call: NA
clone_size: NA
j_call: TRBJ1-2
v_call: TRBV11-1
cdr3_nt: TGTGCCAGCAGCTTGCGCGGGGGGGAGTACTATGGCTACACCTTC
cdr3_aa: CASSLRGGEYYGYTF

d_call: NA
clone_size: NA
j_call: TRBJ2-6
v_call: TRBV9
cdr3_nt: TGTGCCAGCAGCTTCTCTGGGGCCAACGTCCTGACTTTC
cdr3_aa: CASSFSGANVLTF

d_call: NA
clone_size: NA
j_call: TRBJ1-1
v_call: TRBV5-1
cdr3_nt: TGCGCCAGCGCCTATTGGGGAGACACTGAAGCTTTCTTT
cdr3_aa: CASAYWGDTEAFF

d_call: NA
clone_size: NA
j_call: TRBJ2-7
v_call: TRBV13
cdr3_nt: TGTGCCAGCAGCTTAGGGGACGGAAGGTACTTC
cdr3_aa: CASSLGDGRYF

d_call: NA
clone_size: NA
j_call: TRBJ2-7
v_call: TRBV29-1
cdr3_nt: TGCAGCGTTGAAAAAGACAGAGGTTACGAGCAGTACTTC
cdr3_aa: CSVEKDRGYEQYF

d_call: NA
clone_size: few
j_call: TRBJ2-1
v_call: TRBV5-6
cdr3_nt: TGTGCCAGCAGCTTCTTCGTATACGGGGCCCCATACAATGAGCAGTTCTTC
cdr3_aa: CASSFFVYGAPYNEQFF

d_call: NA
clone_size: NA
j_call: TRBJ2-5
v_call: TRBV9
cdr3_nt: TGTGCCAGCAGCGTAGGTGATAGCGCGAGGGAGACCCAGTACTTC
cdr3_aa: CASSVGDSARETQYF

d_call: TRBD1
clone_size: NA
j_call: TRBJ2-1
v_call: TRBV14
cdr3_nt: TGTGCCAGCAGCCCGGGACAGGGTGAAAATGAGCAGTTCTTC
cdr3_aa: CASSPGQGENEQFF

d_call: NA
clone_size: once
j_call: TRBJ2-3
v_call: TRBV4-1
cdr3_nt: TGCGCCAGCAGCCCCCCGGGCGGGGTCACAGATACGCAGTATTTT
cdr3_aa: CASSPPGGVTDTQYF

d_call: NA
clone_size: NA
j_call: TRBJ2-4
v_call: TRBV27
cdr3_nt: TGTGCCAGCAGTTTATCGGCATCCCTAGCCAAAAACATTCAGTACTTC
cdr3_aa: CASSLSASLAKNIQYF

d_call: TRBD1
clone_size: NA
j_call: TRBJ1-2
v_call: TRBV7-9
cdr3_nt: TGTGCCAGCAGCTTTTCCGGGACAGGAGAAGCGGATGGCTACACCTTC
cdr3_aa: CASSFSGTGEADGYTF

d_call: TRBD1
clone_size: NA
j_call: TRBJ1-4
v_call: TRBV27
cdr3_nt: TGTGCCAGCAGTTTATCGTGGGACAGGGAGGGAGCACTGTTTTTT
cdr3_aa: CASSLSWDREGALFF

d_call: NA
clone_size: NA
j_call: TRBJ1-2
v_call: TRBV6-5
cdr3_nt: TGTGCCAGCAGACAGGGCGGGGAGAACTATGGCTACACCTTC
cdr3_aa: CASRQGGENYGYTF

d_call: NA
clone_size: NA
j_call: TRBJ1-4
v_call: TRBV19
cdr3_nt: TGTGCCAGTGAAGGGCCCGATAATGAAAAACTGTTTTTT
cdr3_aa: CASEGPDNEKLFF

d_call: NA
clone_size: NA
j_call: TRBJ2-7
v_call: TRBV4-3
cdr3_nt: TGCGCCAGCAGCCAAGAGAGGGGAACCTACGAGCAGTACTTC
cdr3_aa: CASSQERGTYEQYF

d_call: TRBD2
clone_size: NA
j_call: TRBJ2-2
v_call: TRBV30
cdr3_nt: TGTGCGGGGAGGGCAGAAAACACCGGGGAGCTGTTTTTT
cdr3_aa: CAGRAENTGELFF

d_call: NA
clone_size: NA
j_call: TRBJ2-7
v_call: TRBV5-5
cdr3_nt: TGTGCCAGCAGCTTGGGCAGCGTGTCCTACGAGCAGTACTTC
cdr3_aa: CASSLGSVSYEQYF

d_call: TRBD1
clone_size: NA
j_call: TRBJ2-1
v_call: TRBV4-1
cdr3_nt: TGCGCCAGCAGCCCGACACAGGGGCCCACCCTCACGGGAGAGCAGTTCTTC
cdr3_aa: CASSPTQGPTLTGEQFF

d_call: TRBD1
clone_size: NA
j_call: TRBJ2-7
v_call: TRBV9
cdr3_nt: TGTGCCAGCAGCCCTTGGACAGGGTACTCCTACGAGCAGTACTTC
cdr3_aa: CASSPWTGYSYEQYF

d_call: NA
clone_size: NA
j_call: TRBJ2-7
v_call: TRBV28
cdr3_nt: TGTGCCAGCAGTCAACGTGGCAGGGGAGTCTCCTACGAGCAGTACTTC
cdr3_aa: CASSQRGRGVSYEQYF

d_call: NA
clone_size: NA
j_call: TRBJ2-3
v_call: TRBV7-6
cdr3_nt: TGTGCCAGCAGCTTAGCAGATACGCAGTATTTT
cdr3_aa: CASSLADTQYF

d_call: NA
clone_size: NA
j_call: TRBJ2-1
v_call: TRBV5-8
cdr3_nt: TGTGCCAGCAGGGGGGGGACAGTATTCAACAATGAGCAGTTCTTC
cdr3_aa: CASRGGTVFNNEQFF

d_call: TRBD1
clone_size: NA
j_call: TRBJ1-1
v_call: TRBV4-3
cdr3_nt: TGCGCCAGCAGCCAAGCTGGGGCAGGGGGGTCTGAAGCTTTCTTT
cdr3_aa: CASSQAGAGGSEAFF

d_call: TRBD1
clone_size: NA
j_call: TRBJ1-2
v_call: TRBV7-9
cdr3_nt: TGTGCCAGCAGCCATTTCGACAGGGGCCGAGGGGGCTATGGCTACACCTTC
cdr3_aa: CASSHFDRGRGGYGYTF

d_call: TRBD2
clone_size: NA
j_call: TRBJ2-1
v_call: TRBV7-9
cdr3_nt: TGTGCCAGCACACCGACACTTGCGGGGGGGCCTCGGAATGAGCAGTTCTTC
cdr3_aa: CASTPTLAGGPRNEQFF

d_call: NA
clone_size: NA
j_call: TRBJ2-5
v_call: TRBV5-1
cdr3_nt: TGCGCCAGCAGCCCCGGGGAGACAGGCGGGATAGAGACCCAGTACTTC
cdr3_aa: CASSPGETGGIETQYF

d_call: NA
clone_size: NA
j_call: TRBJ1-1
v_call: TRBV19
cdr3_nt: TGTGCCAGTAGTATGAGGGATTTGAACACTGAAGCTTTCTTT
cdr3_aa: CASSMRDLNTEAFF

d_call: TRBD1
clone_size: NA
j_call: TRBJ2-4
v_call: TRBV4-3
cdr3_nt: TGCGCCAGCAGCCATACCACCGGGACAGAAAACATTCAGTACTTC
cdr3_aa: CASSHTTGTENIQYF

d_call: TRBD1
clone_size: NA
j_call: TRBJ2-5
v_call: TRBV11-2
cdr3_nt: TGTGCCAGCAGCTTAGCGACCAGGGGGTCCGAGACCCAGTACTTC
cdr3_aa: CASSLATRGSETQYF

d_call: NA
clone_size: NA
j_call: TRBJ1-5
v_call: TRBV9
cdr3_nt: TGTGCCAGCAGCGTCGCGGGGGGTGATCAGCCCCAGCATTTT
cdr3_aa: CASSVAGGDQPQHF

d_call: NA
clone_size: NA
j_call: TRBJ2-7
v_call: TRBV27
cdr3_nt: TGTGCCAGCAGTGTACTCGCGGCCGGCGGCGATAAGACGTACTACGAGCAGTACTTC
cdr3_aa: CASSVLAAGGDKTYYEQYF

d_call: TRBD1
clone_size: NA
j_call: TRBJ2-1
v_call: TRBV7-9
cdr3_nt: TGTGCCAGCAGCTTAGCACAGGGGGTCTACAATGAGCAGTTCTTC
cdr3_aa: CASSLAQGVYNEQFF

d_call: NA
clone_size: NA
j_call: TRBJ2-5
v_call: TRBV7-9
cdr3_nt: TGTGCCACCGAGACAGGCCCGTCAGAGACCCAGTACTTC
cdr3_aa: CATETGPSETQYF

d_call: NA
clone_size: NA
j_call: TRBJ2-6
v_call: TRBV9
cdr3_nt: TGTGCCAGCAGCCCCGAGGGTTTTGCTGGGGCCAACGTCCTGACTTTC
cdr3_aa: CASSPEGFAGANVLTF

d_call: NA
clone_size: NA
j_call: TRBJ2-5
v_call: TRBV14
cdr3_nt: TGTGCCAGCAGCCAAATAGTAGGGGCAGGGCGTCGAGAGGAGACCCAGTACTTC
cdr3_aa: CASSQIVGAGRREETQYF

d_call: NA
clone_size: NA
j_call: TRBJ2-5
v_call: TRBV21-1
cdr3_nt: TGTGCCAGGACCCGGACTATCTCGACGTTGGAAGAGACCCAGTACTTC
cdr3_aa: CARTRTISTLEETQYF

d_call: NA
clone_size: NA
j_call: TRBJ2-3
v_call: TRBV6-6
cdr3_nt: TGTGCCAGCAGGCCTTCGGTTCGAGATACGCAGTATTTT
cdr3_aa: CASRPSVRDTQYF

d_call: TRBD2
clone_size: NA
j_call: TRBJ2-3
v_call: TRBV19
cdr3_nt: TGTGCCAGTAGTAGAGGGGACTATAGGGGCACAGATACGCAGTATTTT
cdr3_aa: CASSRGDYRGTDTQYF

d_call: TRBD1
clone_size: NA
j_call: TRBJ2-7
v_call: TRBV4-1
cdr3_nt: TGCGCCAGCAGCCAGGGGACAGGGGGCAGCTACGAGCAGTACTTC
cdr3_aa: CASSQGTGGSYEQYF

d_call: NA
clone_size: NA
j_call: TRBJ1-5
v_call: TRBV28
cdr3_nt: TGTGCGGCGAACCGGGATTCCAGCAATCAGCCCCAGCATTTT
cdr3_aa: CAANRDSSNQPQHF

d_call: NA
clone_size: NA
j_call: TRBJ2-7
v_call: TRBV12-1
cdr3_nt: TGTGCCAGCAGCTACCTTAGACAGGCTCCAACCTACGAGCAGTACTTC
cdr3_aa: CASSYLRQAPTYEQYF

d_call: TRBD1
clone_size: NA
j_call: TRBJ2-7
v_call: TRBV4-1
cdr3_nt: TGCGCCAGCAGCCACGGCACCGGGACAGGGTACGAGCAGTACTTC
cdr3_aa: CASSHGTGTGYEQYF

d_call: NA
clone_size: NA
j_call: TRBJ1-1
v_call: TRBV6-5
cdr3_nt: TGTGCCAGCAGTTACGAGGGACTGAACACTGAAGCTTTCTTT
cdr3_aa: CASSYEGLNTEAFF

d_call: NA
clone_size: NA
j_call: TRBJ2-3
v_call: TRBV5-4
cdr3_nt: TGTGCCAGCAGCTTGGAGCAGACAGATACGCAGTATTTT
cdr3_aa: CASSLEQTDTQYF

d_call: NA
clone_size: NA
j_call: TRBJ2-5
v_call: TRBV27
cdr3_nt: TGTGCCAGCAGCAAAGGGGGAGAACAAGAGACCCAGTACTTC
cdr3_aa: CASSKGGEQETQYF

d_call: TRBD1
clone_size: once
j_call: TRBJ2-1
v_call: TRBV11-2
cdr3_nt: TGTGCCAGCAGCTCGACAGGGGTACAGAATGAGCAGTTCTTC
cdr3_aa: CASSSTGVQNEQFF

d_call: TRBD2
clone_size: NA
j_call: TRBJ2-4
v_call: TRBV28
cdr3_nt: TGTGCCAGCAGTCCACTAGCGGGGGGTTTAGCCAAAAACATTCAGTACTTC
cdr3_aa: CASSPLAGGLAKNIQYF

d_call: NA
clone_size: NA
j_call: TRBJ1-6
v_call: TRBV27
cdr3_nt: TGTGCCAGCAGTTTATCCGGCGTTGGGGGTTCACCCCTCCACTTT
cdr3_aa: CASSLSGVGGSPLHF

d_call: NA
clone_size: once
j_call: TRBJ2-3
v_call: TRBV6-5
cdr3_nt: TGTGCCAGCAGTTACTGGCCAGTACAAGATACGCAGTATTTT
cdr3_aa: CASSYWPVQDTQYF